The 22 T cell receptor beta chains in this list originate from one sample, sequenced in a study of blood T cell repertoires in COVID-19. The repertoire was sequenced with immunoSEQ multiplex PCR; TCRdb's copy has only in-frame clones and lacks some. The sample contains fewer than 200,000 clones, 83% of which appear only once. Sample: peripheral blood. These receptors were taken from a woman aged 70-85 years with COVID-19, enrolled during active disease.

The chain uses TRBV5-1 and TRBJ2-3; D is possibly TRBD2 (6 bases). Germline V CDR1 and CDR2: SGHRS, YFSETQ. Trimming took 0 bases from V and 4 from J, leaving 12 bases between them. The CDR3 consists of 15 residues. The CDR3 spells CASSLEPGLADTQYF. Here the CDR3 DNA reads TGCGCCAGCAGCTTGGAACCGGGACTCGCAGATACGCAGTATTTT.

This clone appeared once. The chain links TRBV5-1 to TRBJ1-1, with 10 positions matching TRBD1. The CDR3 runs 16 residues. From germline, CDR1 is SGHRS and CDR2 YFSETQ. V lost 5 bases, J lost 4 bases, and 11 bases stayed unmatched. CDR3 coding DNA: TGCGCCAGCAGTAGGTACCGGGGACAGGGGTCCACTGAAGCTTTCTTT. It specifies CASSRYRGQGSTEAFF.

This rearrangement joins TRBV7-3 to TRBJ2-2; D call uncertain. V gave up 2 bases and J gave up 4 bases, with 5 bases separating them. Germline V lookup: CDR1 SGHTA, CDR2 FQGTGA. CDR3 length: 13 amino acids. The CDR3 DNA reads TGTGCCAGCAGCTTACAGGCCACCGGGGAGCTGTTTTTT. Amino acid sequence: CASSLQATGELFF. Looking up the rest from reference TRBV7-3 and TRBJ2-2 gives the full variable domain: GAGVSQTPSNKVTEKGKYVELRCDPISGHTALYWYRQSLGQGPEFLIYFQGTGAADDSGLPNDRFFAVRPEGSVSTLKIQRTERGDSAVYLCASSLQATGELFFGEGSRLTVL.

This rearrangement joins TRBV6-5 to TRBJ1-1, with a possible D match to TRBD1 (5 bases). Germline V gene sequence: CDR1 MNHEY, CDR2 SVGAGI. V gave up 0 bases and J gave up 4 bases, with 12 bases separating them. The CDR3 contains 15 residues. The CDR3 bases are TGTGCCAGCAGTTACTCGATTCAGGGTATCACTGAAGCTTTCTTT. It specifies CASSYSIQGITEAFF.

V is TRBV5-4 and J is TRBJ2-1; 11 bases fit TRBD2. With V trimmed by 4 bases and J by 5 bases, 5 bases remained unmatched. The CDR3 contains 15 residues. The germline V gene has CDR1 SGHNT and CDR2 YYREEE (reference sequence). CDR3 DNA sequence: TGTGCCAGCAGCGGGGGGACTAGCGGTGACAATGAGCAGTTCTTC. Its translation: CASSGGTSGDNEQFF.

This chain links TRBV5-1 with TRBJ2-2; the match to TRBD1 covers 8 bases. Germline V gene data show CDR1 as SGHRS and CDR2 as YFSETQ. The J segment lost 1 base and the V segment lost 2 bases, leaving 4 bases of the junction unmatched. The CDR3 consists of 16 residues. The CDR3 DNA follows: TGCGCCAGCAGCTTCCAGACAGGGGAGAACACCGGGGAGCTGTTTTTT. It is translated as CASSFQTGENTGELFF.

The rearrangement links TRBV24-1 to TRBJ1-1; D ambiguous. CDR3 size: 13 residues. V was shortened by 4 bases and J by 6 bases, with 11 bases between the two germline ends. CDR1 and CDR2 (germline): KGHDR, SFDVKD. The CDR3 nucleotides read TGTGCCACCAGTGACCGTACATCAGCTGAAGCTTTCTTT. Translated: CATSDRTSAEAFF.

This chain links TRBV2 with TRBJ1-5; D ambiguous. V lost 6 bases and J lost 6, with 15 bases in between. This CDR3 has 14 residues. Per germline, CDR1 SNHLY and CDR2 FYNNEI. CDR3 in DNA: TGTGCCAGCAGCCTTAGACTAATGGCTCAGCCCCAGCATTTT. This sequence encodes CASSLRLMAQPQHF.

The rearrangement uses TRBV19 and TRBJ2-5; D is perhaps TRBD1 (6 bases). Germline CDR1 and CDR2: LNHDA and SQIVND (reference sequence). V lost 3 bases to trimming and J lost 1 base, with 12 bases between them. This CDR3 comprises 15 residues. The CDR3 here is CASSITTGLQETQYF. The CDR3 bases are TGTGCCAGTAGTATCACAACAGGGCTCCAAGAGACCCAGTACTTC. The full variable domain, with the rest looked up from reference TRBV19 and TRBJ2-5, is DGGITQSPKYLFRKEGQNVTLSCEQNLNHDAMYWYRQDPGQGLRLIYYSQIVNDFQKGDIAEGYSVSREKKESFPLTVTSAQKNPTAFYLCASSITTGLQETQYFGPGTRLLVL.

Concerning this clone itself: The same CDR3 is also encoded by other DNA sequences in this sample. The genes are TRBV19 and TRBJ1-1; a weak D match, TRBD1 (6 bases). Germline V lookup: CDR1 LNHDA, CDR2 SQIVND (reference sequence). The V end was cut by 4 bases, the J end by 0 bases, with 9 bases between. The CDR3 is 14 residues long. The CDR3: CASSNGGLNTEAFF. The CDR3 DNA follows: TGTGCCAGTAGTAATGGGGGCTTGAACACTGAAGCTTTCTTT.

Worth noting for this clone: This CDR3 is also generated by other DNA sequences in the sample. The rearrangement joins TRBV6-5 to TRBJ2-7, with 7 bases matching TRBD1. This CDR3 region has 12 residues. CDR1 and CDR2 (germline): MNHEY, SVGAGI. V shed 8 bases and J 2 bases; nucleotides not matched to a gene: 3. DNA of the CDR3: TGTGCCAGCCGCGACAGGGCCTACGAGCAGTACTTC. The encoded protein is CASRDRAYEQYF.

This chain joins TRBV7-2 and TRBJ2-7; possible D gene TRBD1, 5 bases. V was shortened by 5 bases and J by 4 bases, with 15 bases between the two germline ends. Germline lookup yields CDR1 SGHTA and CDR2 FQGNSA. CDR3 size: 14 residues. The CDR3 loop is CASSDSLTAYEQYF. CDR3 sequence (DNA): TGTGCCAGCAGCGATAGCCTGACAGCGTACGAGCAGTACTTC.

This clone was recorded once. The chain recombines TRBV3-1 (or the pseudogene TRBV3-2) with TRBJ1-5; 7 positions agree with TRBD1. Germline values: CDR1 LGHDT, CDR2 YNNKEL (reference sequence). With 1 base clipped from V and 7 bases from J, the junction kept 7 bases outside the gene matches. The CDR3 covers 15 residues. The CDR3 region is CASSQGAEGGQPQHF. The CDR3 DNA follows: TGTGCCAGCAGCCAAGGGGCAGAAGGGGGCCAGCCCCAGCATTTT.

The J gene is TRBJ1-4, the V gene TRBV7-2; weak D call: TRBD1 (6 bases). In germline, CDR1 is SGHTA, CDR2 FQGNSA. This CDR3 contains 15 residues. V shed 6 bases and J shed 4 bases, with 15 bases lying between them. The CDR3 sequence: CASSLGGAINEKLFF. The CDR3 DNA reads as TGTGCCAGCAGTCTAGGGGGGGCTATTAATGAAAAACTGTTTTTT.

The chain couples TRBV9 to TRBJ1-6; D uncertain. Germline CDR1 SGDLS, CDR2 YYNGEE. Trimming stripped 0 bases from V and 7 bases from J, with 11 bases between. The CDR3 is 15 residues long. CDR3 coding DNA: TGTGCCAGCAGCGTAGTCCCAGGAACCAATTCACCCCTCCACTTT. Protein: CASSVVPGTNSPLHF.

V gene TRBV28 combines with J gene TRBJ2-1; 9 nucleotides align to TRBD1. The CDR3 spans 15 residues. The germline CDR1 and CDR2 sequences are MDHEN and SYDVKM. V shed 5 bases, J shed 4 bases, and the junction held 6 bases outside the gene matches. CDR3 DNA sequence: TGTGCCAGCAGTGGTGCCGGGACAGGGTACAATGAGCAGTTCTTC. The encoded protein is CASSGAGTGYNEQFF.

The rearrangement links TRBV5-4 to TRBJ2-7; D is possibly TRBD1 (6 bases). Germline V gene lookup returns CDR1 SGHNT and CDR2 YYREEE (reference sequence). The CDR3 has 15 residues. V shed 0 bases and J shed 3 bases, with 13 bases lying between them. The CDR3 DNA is TGTGCCAGCAGCTTGGGTGGGACATTCGTCTACGAGCAGTACTTC. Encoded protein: CASSLGGTFVYEQYF. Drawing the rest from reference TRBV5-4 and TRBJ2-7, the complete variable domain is ETGVTQSPTHLIKTRGQQVTLRCSSQSGHNTVSWYQQALGQGPQFIFQYYREEENGRGNFPPRFSGLQFPNYSSELNVNALELDDSALYLCASSLGGTFVYEQYFGPGTRLTVT.

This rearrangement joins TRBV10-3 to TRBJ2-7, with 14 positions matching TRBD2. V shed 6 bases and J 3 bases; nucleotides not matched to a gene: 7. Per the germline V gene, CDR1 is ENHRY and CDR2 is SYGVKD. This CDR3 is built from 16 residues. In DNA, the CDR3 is TGTGCCATCAGCGACATGACTAGCGGGAGGGTCTACGAGCAGTACTTC. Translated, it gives CAISDMTSGRVYEQYF.

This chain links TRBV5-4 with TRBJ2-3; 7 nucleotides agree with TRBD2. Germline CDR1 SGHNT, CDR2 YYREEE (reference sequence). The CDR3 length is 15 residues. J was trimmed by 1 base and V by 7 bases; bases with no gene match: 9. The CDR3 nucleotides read TGTGCCAGCCAGGGACTACCCTCTCGCACAGATACGCAGTATTTT. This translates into CASQGLPSRTDTQYF.

CDR3 DNA: TGTGCCTGGAGCCGCCCCGGGGGTGGTGGCTATGGCTACACCTTC. This codes for CAWSRPGGGGYGYTF. V gene TRBV30 combines with J gene TRBJ1-2, with D possibly matching TRBD1 (5 bases). Per germline, CDR1 GTSNPN and CDR2 SVGIG (reference sequence). The CDR3 is 15 amino acids. Trimming cost V 3 bases and J 4 bases, with 18 bases left between them.

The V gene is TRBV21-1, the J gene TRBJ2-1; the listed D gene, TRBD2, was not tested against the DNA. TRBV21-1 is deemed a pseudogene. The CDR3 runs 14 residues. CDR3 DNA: TGTGCCAGCAGCAACCTTGAGGTGGCCAATGAGCAGTTCTTC. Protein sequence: CASSNLEVANEQFF.

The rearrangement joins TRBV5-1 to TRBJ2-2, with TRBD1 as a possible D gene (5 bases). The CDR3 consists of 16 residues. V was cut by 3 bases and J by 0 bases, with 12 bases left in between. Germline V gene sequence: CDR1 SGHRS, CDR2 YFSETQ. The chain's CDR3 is CASSSLDSTNTGELFF. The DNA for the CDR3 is TGCGCCAGCAGCTCACTCGACAGTACGAACACCGGGGAGCTGTTTTTT.